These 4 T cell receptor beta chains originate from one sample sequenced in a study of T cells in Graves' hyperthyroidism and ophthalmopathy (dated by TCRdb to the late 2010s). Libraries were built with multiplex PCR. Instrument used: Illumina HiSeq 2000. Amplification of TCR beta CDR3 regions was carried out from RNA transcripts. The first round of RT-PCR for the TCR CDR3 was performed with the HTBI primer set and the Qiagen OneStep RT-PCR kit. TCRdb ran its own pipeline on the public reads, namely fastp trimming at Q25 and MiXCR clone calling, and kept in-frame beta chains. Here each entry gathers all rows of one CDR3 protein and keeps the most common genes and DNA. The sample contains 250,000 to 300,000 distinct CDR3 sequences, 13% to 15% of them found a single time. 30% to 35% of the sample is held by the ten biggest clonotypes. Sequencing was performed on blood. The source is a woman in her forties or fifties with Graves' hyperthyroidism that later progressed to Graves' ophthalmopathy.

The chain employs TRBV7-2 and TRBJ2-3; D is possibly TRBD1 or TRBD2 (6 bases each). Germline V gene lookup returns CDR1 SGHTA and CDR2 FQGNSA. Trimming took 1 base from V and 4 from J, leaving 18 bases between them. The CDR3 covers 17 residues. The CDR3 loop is CASSLEGGRSWPDTQYF. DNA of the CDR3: TGTGCCAGCAGCTTAGAAGGGGGGCGGAGTTGGCCAGATACGCAGTATTTT.

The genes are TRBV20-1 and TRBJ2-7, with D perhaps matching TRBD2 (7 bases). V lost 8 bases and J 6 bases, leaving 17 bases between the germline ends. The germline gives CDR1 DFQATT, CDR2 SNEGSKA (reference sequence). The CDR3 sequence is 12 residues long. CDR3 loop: CSPDPRGGEQYF. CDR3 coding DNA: TGCAGTCCAGATCCGAGGGGGGGCGAGCAGTACTTC.

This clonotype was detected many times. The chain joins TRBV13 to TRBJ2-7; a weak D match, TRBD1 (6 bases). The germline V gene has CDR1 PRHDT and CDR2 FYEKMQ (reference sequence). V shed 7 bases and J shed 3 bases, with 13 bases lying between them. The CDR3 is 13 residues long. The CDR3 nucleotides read TGTGCCAGCACGGTAGGGGGTAACTACGAGCAGTACTTC. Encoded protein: CASTVGGNYEQYF.

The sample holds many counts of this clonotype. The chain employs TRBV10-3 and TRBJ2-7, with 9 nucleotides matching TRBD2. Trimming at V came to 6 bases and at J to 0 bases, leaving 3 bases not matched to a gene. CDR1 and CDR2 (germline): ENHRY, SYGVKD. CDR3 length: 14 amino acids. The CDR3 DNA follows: TGTGCCATCAGGCCAGCGGGAGGCTCCTACGAGCAGTACTTC. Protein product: CAIRPAGGSYEQYF.